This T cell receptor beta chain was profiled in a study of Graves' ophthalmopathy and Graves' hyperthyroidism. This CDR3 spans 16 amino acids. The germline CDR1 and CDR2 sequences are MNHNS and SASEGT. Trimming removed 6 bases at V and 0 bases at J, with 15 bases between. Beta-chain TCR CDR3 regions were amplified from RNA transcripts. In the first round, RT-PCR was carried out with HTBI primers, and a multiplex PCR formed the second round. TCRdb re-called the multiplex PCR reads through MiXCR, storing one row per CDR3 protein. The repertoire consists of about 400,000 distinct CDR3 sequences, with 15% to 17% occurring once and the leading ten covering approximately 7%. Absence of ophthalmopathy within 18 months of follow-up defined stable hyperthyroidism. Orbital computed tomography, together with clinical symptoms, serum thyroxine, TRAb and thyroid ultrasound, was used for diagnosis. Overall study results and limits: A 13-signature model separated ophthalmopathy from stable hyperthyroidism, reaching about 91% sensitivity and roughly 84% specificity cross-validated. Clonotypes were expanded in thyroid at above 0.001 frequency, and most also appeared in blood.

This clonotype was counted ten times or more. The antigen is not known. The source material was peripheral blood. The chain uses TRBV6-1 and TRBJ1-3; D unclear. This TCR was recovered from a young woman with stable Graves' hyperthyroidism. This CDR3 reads CASRFGLASSGNTIYF. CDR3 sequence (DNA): TGTGCCAGCAGATTTGGACTAGCTAGCTCTGGAAACACCATATATTTT.